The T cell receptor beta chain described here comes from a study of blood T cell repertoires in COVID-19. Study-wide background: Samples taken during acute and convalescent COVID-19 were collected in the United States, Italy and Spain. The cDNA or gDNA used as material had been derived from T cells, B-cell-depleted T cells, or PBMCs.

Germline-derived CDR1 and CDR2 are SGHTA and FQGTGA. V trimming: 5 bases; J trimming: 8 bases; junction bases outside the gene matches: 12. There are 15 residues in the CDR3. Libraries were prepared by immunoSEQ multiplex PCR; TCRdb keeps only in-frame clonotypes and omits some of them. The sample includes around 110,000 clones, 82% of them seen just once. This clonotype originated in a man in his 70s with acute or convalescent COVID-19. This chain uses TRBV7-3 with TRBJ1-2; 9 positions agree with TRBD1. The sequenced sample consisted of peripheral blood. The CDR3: CASSPQPGQGNGYTF. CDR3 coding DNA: TGTGCCAGCAGCCCGCAACCGGGACAGGGAAACGGCTACACCTTC.